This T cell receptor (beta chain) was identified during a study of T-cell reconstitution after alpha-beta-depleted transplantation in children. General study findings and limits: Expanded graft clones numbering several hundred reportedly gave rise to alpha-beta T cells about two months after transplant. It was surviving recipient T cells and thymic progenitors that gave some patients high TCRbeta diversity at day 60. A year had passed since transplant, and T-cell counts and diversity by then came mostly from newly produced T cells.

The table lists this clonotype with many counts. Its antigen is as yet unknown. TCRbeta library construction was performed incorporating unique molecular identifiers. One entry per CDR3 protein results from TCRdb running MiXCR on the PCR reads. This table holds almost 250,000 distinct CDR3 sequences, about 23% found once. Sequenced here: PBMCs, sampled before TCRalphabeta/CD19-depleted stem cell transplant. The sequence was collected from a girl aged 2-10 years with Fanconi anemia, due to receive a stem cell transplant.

The DNA for the CDR3 is TGTGCCAGCAGTTCTTTACGGGCGGGCGAGCAGTACTTC. This codes for CASSSLRAGEQYF. The rearrangement links TRBV12-3 or TRBV12-4 to TRBJ2-7; a weak D match, TRBD2 (5 bases). The CDR3 length is 13 residues. Deletions cut 4 bases from V and 6 bases from J, with 13 bases between.